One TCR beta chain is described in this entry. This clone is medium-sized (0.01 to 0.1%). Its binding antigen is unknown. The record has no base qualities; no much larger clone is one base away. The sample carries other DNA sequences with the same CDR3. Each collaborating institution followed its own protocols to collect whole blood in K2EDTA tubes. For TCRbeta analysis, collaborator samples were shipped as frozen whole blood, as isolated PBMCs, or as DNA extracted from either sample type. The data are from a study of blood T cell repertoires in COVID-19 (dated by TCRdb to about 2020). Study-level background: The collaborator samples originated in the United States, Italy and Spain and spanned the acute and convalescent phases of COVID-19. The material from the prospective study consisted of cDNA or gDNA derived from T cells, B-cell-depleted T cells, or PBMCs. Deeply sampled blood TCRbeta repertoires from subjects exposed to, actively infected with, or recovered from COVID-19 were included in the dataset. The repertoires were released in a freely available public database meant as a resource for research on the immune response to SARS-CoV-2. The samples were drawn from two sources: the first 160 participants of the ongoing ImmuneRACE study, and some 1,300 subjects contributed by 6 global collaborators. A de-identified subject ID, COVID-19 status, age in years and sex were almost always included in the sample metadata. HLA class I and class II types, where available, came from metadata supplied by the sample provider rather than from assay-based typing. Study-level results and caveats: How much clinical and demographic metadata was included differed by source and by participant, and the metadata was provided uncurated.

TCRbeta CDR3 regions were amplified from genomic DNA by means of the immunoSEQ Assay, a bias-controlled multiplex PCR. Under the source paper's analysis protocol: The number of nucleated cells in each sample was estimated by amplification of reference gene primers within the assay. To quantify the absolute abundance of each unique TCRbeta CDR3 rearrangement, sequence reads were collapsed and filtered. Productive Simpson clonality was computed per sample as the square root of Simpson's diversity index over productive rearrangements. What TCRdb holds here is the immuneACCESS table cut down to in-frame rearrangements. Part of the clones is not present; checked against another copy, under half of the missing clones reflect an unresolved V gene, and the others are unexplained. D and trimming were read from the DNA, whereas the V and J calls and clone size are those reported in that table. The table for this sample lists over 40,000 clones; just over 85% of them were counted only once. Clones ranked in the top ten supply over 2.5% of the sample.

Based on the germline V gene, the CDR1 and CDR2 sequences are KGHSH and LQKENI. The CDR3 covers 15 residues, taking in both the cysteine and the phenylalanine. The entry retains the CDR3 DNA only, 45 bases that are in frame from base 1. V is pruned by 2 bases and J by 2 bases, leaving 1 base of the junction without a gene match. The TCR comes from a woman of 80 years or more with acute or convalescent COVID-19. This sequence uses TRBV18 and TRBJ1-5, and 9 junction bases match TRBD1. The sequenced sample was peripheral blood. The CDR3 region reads CASSPDRGGNQPQHF. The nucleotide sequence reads TGTGCCAGCTCACCAGACAGGGGGGGCAATCAGCCCCAGCATTTT.